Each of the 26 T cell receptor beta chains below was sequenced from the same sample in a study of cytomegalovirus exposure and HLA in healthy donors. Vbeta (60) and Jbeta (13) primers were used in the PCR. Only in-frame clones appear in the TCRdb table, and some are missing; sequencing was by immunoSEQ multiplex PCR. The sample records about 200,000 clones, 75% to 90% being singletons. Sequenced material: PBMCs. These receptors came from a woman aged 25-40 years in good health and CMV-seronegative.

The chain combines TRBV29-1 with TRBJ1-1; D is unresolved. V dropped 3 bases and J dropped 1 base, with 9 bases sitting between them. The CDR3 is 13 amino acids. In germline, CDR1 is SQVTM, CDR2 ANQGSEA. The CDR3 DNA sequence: TGCAGCGTTGAGCCGGCGGCGAACACTGAAGCTTTCTTT. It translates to CSVEPAANTEAFF.

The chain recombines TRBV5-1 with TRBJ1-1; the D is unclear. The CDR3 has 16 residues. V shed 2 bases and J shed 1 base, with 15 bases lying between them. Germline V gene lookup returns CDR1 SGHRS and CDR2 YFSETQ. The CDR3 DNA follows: TGCGCCAGCAGCTTTTCGAGGATTGGAACGAACACTGAAGCTTTCTTT. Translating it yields CASSFSRIGTNTEAFF.

The CDR3 coding sequence is TGCAGTGCAGGGGGAGAGCAGTTCTTC. This sequence encodes CSAGGEQFF. The chain recombines TRBV20-1 with TRBJ2-1; TRBD1 is a possible D gene (6 bases). Deletions cut 6 bases from V and 10 bases from J, with 7 bases between. CDR3 length equals 9 residues. Germline V CDR1 and CDR2: DFQATT, SNEGSKA (reference sequence).

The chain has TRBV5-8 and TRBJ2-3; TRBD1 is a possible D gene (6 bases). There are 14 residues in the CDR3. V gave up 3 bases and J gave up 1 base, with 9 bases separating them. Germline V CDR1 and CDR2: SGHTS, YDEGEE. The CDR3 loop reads CASSSGQGTDTQYF. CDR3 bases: TGTGCCAGCAGCTCGGGACAAGGCACAGATACGCAGTATTTT.

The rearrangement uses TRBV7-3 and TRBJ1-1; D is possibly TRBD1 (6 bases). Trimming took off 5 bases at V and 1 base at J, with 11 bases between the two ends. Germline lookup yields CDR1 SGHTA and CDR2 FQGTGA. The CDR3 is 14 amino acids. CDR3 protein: CASSPSGQNTEAFF. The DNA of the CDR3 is TGTGCCAGCAGCCCATCGGGACAGAACACTGAAGCTTTCTTT.

Here the CDR3 reads CASSQLADSYEQYF. For the CDR3, the DNA is TGTGCCAGCAGCCAACTAGCGGACTCCTACGAGCAGTACTTC. The rearrangement uses TRBV7-9 and TRBJ2-7; 8 bases agree with TRBD2. V lost 5 bases to trimming and J lost 0 bases; unmatched junction nucleotides: 3. Germline V gene data show CDR1 as SEHNR and CDR2 as FQNEAQ (reference sequence). This CDR3 comprises 14 residues.

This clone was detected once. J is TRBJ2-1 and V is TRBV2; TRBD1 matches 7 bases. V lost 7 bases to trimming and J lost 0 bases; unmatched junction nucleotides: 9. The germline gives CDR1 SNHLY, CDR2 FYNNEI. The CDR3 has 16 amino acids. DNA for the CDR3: TGTGCCAGCATGAGGTATTCAGGGGGCTCCTACAATGAGCAGTTCTTC. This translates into CASMRYSGGSYNEQFF.

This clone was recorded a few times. CDR3 region: CASSLQATGELFF. The CDR3 nucleotides are TGTGCCAGCAGCCTTCAGGCCACCGGGGAGCTGTTTTTT. The V and J genes are TRBV9 and TRBJ2-2; no clear D. The CDR3 spans 13 residues. Germline V CDR1 and CDR2: SGDLS, YYNGEE. V lost 4 bases and J lost 4, with 8 bases in between.

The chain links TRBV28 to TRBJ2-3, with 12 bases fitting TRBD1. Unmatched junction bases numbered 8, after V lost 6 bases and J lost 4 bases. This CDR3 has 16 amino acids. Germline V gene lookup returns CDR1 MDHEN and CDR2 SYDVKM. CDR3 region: CASRTTGTGGSDTQYF. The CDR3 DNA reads TGTGCCAGCAGGACAACCGGGACAGGGGGCTCAGATACGCAGTATTTT.

CDR3 amino acids: CASGGAQGTVLDGYTF. The CDR3 DNA reads TGTGCCAGCGGGGGAGCCCAGGGGACAGTTCTTGACGGCTACACCTTC. V usage is TRBV2 and J usage is TRBJ1-2; 7 bases line up with TRBD1. Trimming took 8 bases from V and 8 from J; bases not matched to a gene: 20. The CDR3 has 16 amino acids. Germline V lookup: CDR1 SNHLY, CDR2 FYNNEI.

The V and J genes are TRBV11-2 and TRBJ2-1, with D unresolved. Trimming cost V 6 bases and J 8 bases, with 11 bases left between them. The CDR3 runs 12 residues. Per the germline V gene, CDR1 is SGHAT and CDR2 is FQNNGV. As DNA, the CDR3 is TGTGCCAGCAGACACCTCCTCCATGAGCAGTTCTTC. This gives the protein CASRHLLHEQFF. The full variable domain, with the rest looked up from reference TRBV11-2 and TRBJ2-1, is EAGVAQSPRYKIIEKRQSVAFWCNPISGHATLYWYQQILGQGPKLLIQFQNNGVVDDSQLPKDRFSAERLKGVDSTLKIQPAKLEDSAVYLCASRHLLHEQFFGPGTRLTVL.

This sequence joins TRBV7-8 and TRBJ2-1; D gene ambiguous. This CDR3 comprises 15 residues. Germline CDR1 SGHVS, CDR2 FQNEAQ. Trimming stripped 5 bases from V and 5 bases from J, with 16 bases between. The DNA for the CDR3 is TGTGCCAGCAGCCCCCACCGAGTTAGCAACAATGAGCAGTTCTTC. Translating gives CASSPHRVSNNEQFF.

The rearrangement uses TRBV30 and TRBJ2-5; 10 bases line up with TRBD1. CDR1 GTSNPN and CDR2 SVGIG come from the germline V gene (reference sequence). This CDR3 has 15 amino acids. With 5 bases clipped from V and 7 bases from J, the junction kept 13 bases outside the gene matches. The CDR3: CAWERRDRGKRTQYF. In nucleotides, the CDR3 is TGTGCCTGGGAACGCCGGGACAGGGGCAAGAGGACCCAGTACTTC.

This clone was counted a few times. Here the CDR3 reads CASSLWAANYGYTF. Here the CDR3 DNA reads TGTGCCAGCAGTTTATGGGCGGCTAACTATGGCTACACCTTC. V usage is TRBV28 and J usage is TRBJ1-2, with D uncertain. Trimming left V 0 bases short and J 0 bases short, with 5 bases between. CDR3 length: 14 residues. Germline CDR1 is MDHEN and CDR2 is SYDVKM.

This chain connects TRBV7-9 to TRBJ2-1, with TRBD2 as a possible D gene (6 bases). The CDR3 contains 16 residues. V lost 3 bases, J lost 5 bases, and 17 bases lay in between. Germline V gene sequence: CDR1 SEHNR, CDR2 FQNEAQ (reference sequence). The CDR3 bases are TGTGCCAGCAGCTTTTTCAGGGTCGGGGGAAACAATGAGCAGTTCTTC. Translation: CASSFFRVGGNNEQFF.

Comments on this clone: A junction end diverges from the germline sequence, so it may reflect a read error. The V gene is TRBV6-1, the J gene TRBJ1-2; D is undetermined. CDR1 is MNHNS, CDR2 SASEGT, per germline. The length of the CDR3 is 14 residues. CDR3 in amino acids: CASSEGLQFYGYTF. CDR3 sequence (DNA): TGTGCCAGCAGCGAAGGCTTACAGTTCTATGGCTACACCTTC.

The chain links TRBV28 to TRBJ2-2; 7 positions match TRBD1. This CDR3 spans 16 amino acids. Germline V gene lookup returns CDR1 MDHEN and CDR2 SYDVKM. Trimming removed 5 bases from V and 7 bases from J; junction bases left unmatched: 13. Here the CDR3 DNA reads TGTGCCAGCAGTCCAAACCCTCAGGGGGTCAGCGGGGAGCTGTTTTTT. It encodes CASSPNPQGVSGELFF.

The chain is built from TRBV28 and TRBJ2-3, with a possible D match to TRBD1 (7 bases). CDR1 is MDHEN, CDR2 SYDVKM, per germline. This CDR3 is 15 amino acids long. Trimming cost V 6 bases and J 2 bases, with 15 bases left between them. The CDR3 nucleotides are TGTGCCAGCAGCGATCCCAGGGGGGACACAGATACGCAGTATTTT. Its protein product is CASSDPRGDTDTQYF.

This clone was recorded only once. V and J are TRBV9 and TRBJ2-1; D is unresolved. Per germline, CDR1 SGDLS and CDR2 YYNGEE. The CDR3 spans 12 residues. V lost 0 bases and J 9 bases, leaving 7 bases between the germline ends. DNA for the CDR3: TGTGCCAGCAGCGTAGGAGGAGCTGAGCAGTTCTTC. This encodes CASSVGGAEQFF.

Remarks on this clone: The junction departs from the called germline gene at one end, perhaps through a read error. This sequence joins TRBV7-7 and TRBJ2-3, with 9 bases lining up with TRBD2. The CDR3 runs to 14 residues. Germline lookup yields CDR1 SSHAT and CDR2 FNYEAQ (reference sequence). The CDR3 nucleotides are TGTGCTAGCAGCTTAGGACTAGCGTCAGATACGCAGTATTTT. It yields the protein CASSLGLASDTQYF.

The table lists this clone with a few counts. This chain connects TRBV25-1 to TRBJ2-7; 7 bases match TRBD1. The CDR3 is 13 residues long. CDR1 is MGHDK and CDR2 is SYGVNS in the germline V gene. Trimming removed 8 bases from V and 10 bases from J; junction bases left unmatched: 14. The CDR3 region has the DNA TGTGCCAGCCGAGCGACAGGGTTCCGTATACAGTACTTC. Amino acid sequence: CASRATGFRIQYF.

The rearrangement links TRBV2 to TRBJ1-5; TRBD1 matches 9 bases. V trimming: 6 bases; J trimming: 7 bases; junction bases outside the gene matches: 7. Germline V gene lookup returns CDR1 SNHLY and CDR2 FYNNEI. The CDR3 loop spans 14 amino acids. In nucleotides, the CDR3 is TGTGCCAGCAGCGGGACAGGGAGGGCCCAGCCCCAGCATTTT. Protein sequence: CASSGTGRAQPQHF.

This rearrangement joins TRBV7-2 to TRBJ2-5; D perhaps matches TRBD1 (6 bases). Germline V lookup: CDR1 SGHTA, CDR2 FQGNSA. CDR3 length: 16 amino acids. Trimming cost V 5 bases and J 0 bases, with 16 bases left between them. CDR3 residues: CASSPGDTGYQETQYF. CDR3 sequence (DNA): TGTGCCAGCAGCCCCGGAGATACAGGGTACCAAGAGACCCAGTACTTC.

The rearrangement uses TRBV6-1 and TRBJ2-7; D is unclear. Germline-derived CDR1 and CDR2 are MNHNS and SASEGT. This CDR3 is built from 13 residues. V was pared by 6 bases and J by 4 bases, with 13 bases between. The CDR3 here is CASRNSPFYEQYF. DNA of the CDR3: TGTGCCAGCAGAAACTCTCCTTTTTACGAGCAGTACTTC.

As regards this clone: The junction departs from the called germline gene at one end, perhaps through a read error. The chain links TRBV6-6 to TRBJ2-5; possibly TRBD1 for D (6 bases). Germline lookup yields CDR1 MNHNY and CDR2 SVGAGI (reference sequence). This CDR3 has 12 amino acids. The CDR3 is CASSYVGGLSDF. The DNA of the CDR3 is TGTGCCAGCAGTTACGTTGGGGGCCTTTCAGACTTC.

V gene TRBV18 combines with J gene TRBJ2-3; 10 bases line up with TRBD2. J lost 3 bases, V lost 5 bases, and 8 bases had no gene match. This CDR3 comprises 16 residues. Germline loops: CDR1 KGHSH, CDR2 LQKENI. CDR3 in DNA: TGTGCCAGCTCAGTCTTAGCGGGAGGAGAGACAGATACGCAGTATTTT. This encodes CASSVLAGGETDTQYF.